This record concerns one T cell receptor (beta chain) sequence. Germline CDR1 and CDR2: SEHNR and FQNEAQ (reference sequence). This CDR3 spans 18 amino acids. V was clipped by 4 bases and J by 5 bases, with 26 bases between them. This sample was included in a study of blood T cell repertoires in COVID-19. Across the whole study: In each case, the material was cDNA or gDNA derived from T cells, B-cell-depleted T cells, or PBMCs.

Original data processing: Nucleated cell number was recorded as an estimate derived from reference gene primer amplification. Produced via immunoSEQ multiplex PCR; TCRdb's table is partial and in-frame only. The V and J calls and clone size are taken from that table; D and trimming were inferred from the DNA. The sample has approximately 250,000 clones; 75% to 90% are singletons. Adults between about 18 and 89 years of age took part from 24 US areas. This receptor was obtained from a woman aged 25 to 39 with acute COVID-19. Sequenced input: PBMCs or T cells enriched from blood (not recorded which). V and J are TRBV7-9 and TRBJ2-5; possibly TRBD2 for D (5 bases). CDR3 DNA: TGTGCCAGCAGCTGGAACTCAAACAAACACCTATCGGGGGAGACCCAGTACTTC. As protein: CASSWNSNKHLSGETQYF.